The rows below give T cell receptor beta chains drawn from one sample of a study of molecular identifiers for immune sequencing clone quantification. TCRdb reprocessed the PCR reads via MiXCR and lists one record per CDR3 protein. The sample has some 96,000 distinct CDR3 sequences, 24% seen once. Sequencing input: naive CD8+ T cells from blood, with Jurkat cell RNA spiked in. Every receptor here comes from a human donor in good health. Some libraries in this study had Jurkat cell RNA spiked in. Both conserved end residues are part of each CDR3. D genes are given only for firm matches. Size values are once, few and many counts, or a class for expanded clones, and some rows have none.

v_gene: TRBV11-2; d_gene: TRBD2; abundance: few; j_gene: TRBJ2-1; CDR3aa: CASSPSTSGYNEQFF; CDR3nt: TGTGCCAGCAGCCCATCGACTAGCGGGTACAATGAGCAGTTCTTC
v_gene: TRBV6-2/TRBV6-3; d_gene: TRBD1; abundance: -; j_gene: TRBJ1-6; CDR3aa: CASSPGQGSAPLPF; CDR3nt: TGTGCCAGCAGTCCGGGACAGGGGTCCGCACCCCTCCCCTTT
v_gene: TRBV4-2; d_gene: TRBD1; abundance: -; j_gene: TRBJ2-7; CDR3aa: CASSQGQVAYEQYF; CDR3nt: TGTGCCAGCAGCCAGGGACAGGTGGCCTACGAGCAGTACTTC
v_gene: TRBV12-3/TRBV12-4; d_gene: -; abundance: -; j_gene: TRBJ1-5; CDR3aa: CASSPAWGGGQPQHF; CDR3nt: TGTGCCAGCAGTCCGGCGTGGGGGGGCGGGCAGCCCCAGCATTTT
v_gene: TRBV27; d_gene: TRBD1; abundance: many; j_gene: TRBJ2-7; CDR3aa: CASSPTGGPGYF; CDR3nt: TGTGCCAGCAGTCCCACAGGGGGCCCCGGGTACTTC
v_gene: TRBV4-3; d_gene: -; abundance: few; j_gene: TRBJ2-1; CDR3aa: CASSLTLTGTTIANEQFF; CDR3nt: TGCGCCAGCAGCCTGACACTAACCGGGACGACCATCGCCAATGAGCAGTTCTTC
v_gene: TRBV6-5; d_gene: -; abundance: many; j_gene: TRBJ2-5; CDR3aa: CASSYGPGSETQYF; CDR3nt: TGTGCCAGCAGTTACGGTCCAGGGTCAGAGACCCAGTACTTC
v_gene: TRBV6-6; d_gene: -; abundance: many; j_gene: TRBJ2-7; CDR3aa: CANSPSGTYYEQYF; CDR3nt: TGTGCCAACAGTCCCAGCGGTACATACTACGAGCAGTACTTC
v_gene: TRBV6-2/TRBV6-3; d_gene: -; abundance: few; j_gene: TRBJ2-7; CDR3aa: CASSLETGFEQYF; CDR3nt: TGTGCCAGCAGTCTGGAAACAGGGTTTGAGCAGTACTTC
v_gene: TRBV6-5; d_gene: -; abundance: few; j_gene: TRBJ2-2; CDR3aa: CASSYRRPQGSNTGELFF; CDR3nt: TGTGCCAGCAGTTACAGGAGGCCACAGGGATCGAACACCGGGGAGCTGTTTTTT
v_gene: TRBV4-1; d_gene: -; abundance: many; j_gene: TRBJ1-4; CDR3aa: CASSHASRGREHEKLFF; CDR3nt: TGCGCCAGCAGCCATGCAAGTAGGGGCAGAGAGCATGAAAAACTGTTTTTT
v_gene: TRBV4-3; d_gene: -; abundance: few; j_gene: TRBJ2-3; CDR3aa: CASSQGVGGASTDTQYF; CDR3nt: TGCGCCAGCAGCCAAGGAGTTGGGGGGGCTAGCACAGATACGCAGTATTTT